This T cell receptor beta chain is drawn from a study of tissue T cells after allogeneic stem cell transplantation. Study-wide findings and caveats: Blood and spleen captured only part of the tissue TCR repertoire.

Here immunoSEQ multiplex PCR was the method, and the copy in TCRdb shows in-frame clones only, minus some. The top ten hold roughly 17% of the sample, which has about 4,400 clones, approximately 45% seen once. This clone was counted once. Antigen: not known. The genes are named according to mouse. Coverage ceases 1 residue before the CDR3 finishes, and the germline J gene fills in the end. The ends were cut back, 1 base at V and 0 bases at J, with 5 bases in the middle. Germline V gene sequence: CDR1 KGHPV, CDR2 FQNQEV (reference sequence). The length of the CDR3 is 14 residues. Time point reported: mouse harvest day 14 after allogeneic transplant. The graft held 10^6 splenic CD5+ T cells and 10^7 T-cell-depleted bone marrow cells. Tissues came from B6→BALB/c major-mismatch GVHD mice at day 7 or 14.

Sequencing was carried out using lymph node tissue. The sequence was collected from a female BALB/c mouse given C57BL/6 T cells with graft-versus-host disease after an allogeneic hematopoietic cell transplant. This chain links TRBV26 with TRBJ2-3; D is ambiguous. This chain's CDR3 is CASSLWSSAETLYF. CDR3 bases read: TGTGCCAGCAGTCTGTGGTCTAGTGCAGAAACGCTGTAT.